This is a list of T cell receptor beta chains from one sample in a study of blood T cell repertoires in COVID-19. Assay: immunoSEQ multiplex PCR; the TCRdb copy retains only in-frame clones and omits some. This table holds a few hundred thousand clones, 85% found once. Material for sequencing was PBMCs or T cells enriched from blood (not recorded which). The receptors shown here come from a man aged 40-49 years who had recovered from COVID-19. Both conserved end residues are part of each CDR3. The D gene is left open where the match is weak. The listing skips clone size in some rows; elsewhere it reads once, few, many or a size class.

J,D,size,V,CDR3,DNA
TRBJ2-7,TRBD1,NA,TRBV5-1,CASSFDRASYEQYF,TGCGCCAGCAGCTTCGACAGGGCGAGCTACGAGCAGTACTTC
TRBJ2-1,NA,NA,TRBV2,CASSEPTDRSSYNEQFF,TGTGCCAGCAGTGAACCGACGGATCGGAGCTCCTACAATGAGCAGTTCTTC
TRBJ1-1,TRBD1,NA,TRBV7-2,CASSPETGSLPAFF,TGTGCCAGCAGCCCGGAGACAGGGTCTCTCCCAGCTTTCTTT
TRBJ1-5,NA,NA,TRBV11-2,CASSLSQGQPQHF,TGTGCCAGCAGCTTAAGTCAGGGTCAGCCCCAGCATTTT
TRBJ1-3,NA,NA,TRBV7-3,CASSLVAGAGNTIYF,TGTGCCAGCAGCTTAGTCGCAGGGGCTGGAAACACCATATATTTT
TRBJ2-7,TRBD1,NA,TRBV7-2,CASSPGQGYEQYF,TGTGCCAGCAGCCCGGGACAGGGCTACGAGCAGTACTTC
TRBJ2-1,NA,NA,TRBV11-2,CASSLPPGEQFF,TGTGCCAGCAGCCTCCCTCCGGGTGAGCAGTTCTTC
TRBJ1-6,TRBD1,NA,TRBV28,CASSGTGASPLHF,TGTGCCAGCAGTGGGACAGGGGCCTCACCCCTCCACTTT
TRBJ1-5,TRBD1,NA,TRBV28,CASSIQGAGNQPQHF,TGTGCCAGCAGTATACAGGGGGCAGGCAATCAGCCCCAGCATTTT
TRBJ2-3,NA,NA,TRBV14,CASSQEPALNTDTQYF,TGTGCCAGCAGCCAAGAACCAGCGCTCAACACAGATACGCAGTATTTT
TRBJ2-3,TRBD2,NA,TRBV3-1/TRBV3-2,CASSAVAGAFTDTQYF,TGTGCCAGCAGCGCAGTAGCGGGGGCTTTCACAGATACGCAGTATTTT
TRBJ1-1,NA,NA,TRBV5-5,CASSLLAANTEAFF,TGTGCCAGCAGCTTGTTGGCCGCCAACACTGAAGCTTTCTTT
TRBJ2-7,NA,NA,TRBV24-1,CATMEGSGYEQYF,TGTGCCACCATGGAGGGATCGGGCTACGAGCAGTACTTC
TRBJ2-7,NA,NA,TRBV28,CASSFEVAAYEQYF,TGTGCCAGCAGTTTTGAAGTCGCAGCCTACGAGCAGTACTTC
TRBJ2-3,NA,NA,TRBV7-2,CASTRQGGGSTDTQYF,TGTGCCAGCACCCGGCAGGGGGGCGGTAGCACAGATACGCAGTATTTT
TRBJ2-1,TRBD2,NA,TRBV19,CASSIAGMRNEQFF,TGTGCCAGTAGCATAGCGGGTATGAGGAATGAGCAGTTCTTC
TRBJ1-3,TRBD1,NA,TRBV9,CASSEGALAGNTIYF,TGTGCCAGCAGTGAGGGGGCGCTGGCTGGAAACACCATATATTTT
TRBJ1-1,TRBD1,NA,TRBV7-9,CASSSATGVMGTEAFF,TGTGCCAGCAGCTCAGCGACAGGGGTGATGGGGACTGAAGCTTTCTTT
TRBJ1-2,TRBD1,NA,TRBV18,CASSPPMTGIYGYTF,TGTGCCAGCTCACCTCCGATGACAGGGATCTATGGCTACACCTTC
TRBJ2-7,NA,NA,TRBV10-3,CAISEIGGNAYEQYF,TGTGCCATCAGTGAGATTGGAGGAAACGCCTACGAGCAGTACTTC
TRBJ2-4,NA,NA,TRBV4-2,CASSQDFGTRNIQYF,TGTGCCAGCAGCCAAGATTTCGGGACTCGAAACATTCAGTACTTC
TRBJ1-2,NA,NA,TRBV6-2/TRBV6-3,CASSYSFQGHGYTF,TGTGCCAGCAGTTACTCGTTCCAGGGTCATGGCTACACCTTC
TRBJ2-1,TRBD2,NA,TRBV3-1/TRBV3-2,CASSQTPSGRVNEQFF,TGTGCCAGCAGCCAAACGCCTAGCGGGAGAGTCAATGAGCAGTTCTTC
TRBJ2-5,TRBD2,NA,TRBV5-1,CASSSLAGGPETQYF,TGCGCCAGCAGCTCCTTAGCGGGAGGGCCGGAGACCCAGTACTTC
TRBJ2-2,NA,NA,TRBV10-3,CASRDLAGELFF,TGTGCCAGCCGGGACTTAGCCGGGGAGCTGTTTTTT
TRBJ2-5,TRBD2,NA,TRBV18,CASSSGTMETQYF,TGTGCCAGCTCATCTGGGACTATGGAGACCCAGTACTTC
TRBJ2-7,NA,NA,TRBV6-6,CASTGGASYEQYF,TGTGCCAGCACGGGGGGCGCGTCCTACGAGCAGTACTTC
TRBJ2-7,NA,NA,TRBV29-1,CSVVRAETGSLYEQYF,TGCAGCGTTGTCCGCGCCGAGACAGGATCCCTCTACGAGCAGTACTTC
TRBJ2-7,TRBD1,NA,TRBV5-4,CASSLGTGQAYEQYF,TGTGCCAGCAGCTTGGGTACGGGACAGGCATACGAGCAGTACTTC
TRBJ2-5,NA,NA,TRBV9,CASSPRLQETQYF,TGTGCCAGCAGCCCCAGACTGCAAGAGACCCAGTACTTC
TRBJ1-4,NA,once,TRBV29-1,CSVSTGTNEKLFF,TGCAGCGTTTCGACAGGAACTAATGAAAAACTGTTTTTT
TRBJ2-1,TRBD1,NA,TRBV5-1,CASSPDREGAYNEQFF,TGCGCCAGCAGCCCGGACAGGGAAGGGGCCTACAATGAGCAGTTCTTC
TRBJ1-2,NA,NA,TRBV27,CASSSGHLSDGYTF,TGTGCCAGCAGTTCGGGACACCTTTCGGACGGCTACACCTTC
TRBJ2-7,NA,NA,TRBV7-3,CASSLSGETNEQYF,TGTGCCAGCAGCTTATCAGGGGAAACGAACGAGCAGTACTTC
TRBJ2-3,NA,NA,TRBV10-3,CAISENQGRTDTQYF,TGTGCCATCAGTGAGAATCAGGGGCGCACAGATACGCAGTATTTT
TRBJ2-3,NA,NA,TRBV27,CASSFLLGRGTDTQYF,TGTGCCAGCAGTTTTCTCTTAGGGCGGGGCACAGATACGCAGTATTTT
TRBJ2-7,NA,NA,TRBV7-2,CASSTPRGYEQYF,TGTGCCAGCAGCACCCCCCGCGGCTACGAGCAGTACTTC
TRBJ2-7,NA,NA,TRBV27,CASSYYGAGASYEQYF,TGTGCCAGCAGCTATTACGGGGCAGGGGCCTCCTACGAGCAGTACTTC
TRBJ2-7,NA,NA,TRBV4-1,CASSQDGWPGESEQYF,TGCGCCAGCAGCCAAGATGGGTGGCCGGGGGAAAGCGAGCAGTACTTC
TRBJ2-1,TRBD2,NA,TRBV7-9,CASSLAQTSGSPHEQFF,TGTGCCAGCAGCTTAGCCCAGACTAGCGGGAGCCCTCATGAGCAGTTCTTC
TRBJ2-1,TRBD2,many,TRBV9,CASSDSGSSYNEQFF,TGTGCCAGCAGCGATAGCGGGAGCTCCTACAATGAGCAGTTCTTC
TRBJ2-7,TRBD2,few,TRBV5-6,CASSTPGLAILEQYF,TGTGCCAGCAGCACCCCGGGACTAGCGATACTCGAGCAGTACTTC
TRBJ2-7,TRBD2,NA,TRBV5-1,CASSTSGSGSYEQYF,TGCGCCAGCAGCACTAGCGGGAGTGGTTCCTACGAGCAGTACTTC
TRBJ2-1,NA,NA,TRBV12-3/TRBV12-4,CASSFAGNEQFF,TGTGCCAGCAGTTTCGCAGGGAATGAGCAGTTCTTC
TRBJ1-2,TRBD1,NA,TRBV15,CATSRAQGGRLVYTF,TGTGCCACCAGCAGAGCGCAGGGGGGCCGCCTGGTCTACACCTTC
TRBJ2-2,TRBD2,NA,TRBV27,CASSRGLDLSPGELFF,TGTGCCAGCAGCCGCGGACTAGATCTCAGCCCCGGGGAGCTGTTTTTT
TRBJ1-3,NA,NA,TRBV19,CASSSSLSGNTIYF,TGTGCCAGTAGTTCTTCCTTATCTGGAAACACCATATATTTT
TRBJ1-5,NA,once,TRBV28,CASSLAGNQPQHF,TGTGCCAGCAGTTTGGCGGGCAATCAGCCCCAGCATTTT
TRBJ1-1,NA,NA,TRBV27,CASSLWGGNTEAFF,TGTGCCAGCAGTTTGTGGGGGGGGAACACTGAAGCTTTCTTT
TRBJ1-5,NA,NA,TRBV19,CASNLIGGYSNQPQHF,TGTGCCAGCAACCTTATTGGAGGATACAGCAATCAGCCCCAGCATTTT
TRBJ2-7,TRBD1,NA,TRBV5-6,CASSLGDRGHGEQYF,TGTGCCAGCAGCTTGGGGGACAGGGGCCACGGTGAGCAGTACTTC
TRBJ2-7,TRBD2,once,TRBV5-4,CASSWGGVGEQYF,TGTGCCAGCAGTTGGGGAGGGGTCGGTGAGCAGTACTTC
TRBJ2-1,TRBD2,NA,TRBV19,CASSMGGAGTSGYNEQFF,TGTGCCAGTAGTATGGGGGGCGCCGGGACTAGCGGATACAATGAGCAGTTCTTC